This T cell receptor beta chain was recorded in a study of siplizumab effects on memory and regulatory T cells. As to this clone: What it binds is not known.

Notes on the study in general: Where siplizumab was present, mappable alloreactive CD4+ clones averaged roughly 66% Treg-derived, compared with about 25% in controls. Apparently key alloresponse contributors, naive T cells also seemed more diverse than memory cells. Proliferating clones, CD4+ or CD8+, lacked an assignable naive or memory phenotype in roughly 75-95% of cases.

This CDR3 spans 15 amino acids. Trimming stripped 5 bases from V and 4 bases from J, with 18 bases between. The germline V gene encodes CDR1 SGHVS and CDR2 FQNEAQ. Per sample, around 91,000 TCR templates were assayed. Method: immunoSEQ multiplex PCR; TCRdb's copy keeps in-frame clones and lacks some. The table has 60,000 to 80,000 clones, around four fifths seen once; the top ten hold 3% to 4%. The rearrangement uses TRBV7-8 and TRBJ2-7; D remains ambiguous. The sample comprised memory CD4+ T cells sorted from blood. The TCR was taken from a human donor in good health. CDR3 loop: CASSPVDVLRYEQYF. CDR3 nucleotides: TGTGCCAGCAGCCCCGTCGACGTCCTGCGATACGAGCAGTACTTC.